The subject of this entry is one TCR beta chain. This entry belongs to a study of cytomegalovirus exposure and HLA in healthy donors. Regarding donors, all were healthy bone marrow donors. Donors sampled were nominally healthy, though unrecorded immune exposures were likely. PCR employed 60 Vbeta and 13 Jbeta primers. Profiled with immunoSEQ multiplex PCR; TCRdb holds only in-frame clones, not every one. Of roughly 78,000 clones in the sample, 65% to 70% were seen once. Trimming cost V 1 base and J 2 bases, with 15 bases left between them. Germline assignment: CDR1 SNHLY and CDR2 FYNNEI. This CDR3 is built from 16 residues.

This clonotype was sampled from a man aged 35 to 55 in good health and CMV-seropositive. The specimen was PBMCs. The chain recombines TRBV2 with TRBJ2-7, with D tentatively TRBD1 (6 bases). The DNA for the CDR3 is TGTGCCAGCAGTGAAGATAGCCAGGGGATTCCCTACGAGCAGTACTTC. It is translated as CASSEDSQGIPYEQYF. Full variable domain (outside the CDR3, taken from reference TRBV2 and TRBJ2-7): EPEVTQTPSHQVTQMGQEVILRCVPISNHLYFYWYRQILGQKVEFLVSFYNNEISEKSEIFDDQFSVERPDGSNFTLKIRSTKLEDSAMYFCASSEDSQGIPYEQYFGPGTRLTVT.